Listed below are T cell receptor beta chains from one sample, sequenced in a study of T cells in Graves' hyperthyroidism and ophthalmopathy. MiXCR, applied by TCRdb to the multiplex PCR reads, yields one record per CDR3 protein. The data show some 460,000 distinct CDR3 sequences, more than 15% seen once. The sample taken for sequencing was blood. The origin of the receptors is a woman between 18 and 29 years old with Graves' hyperthyroidism. Both conserved end residues are part of each CDR3. D genes are given only for firm matches. Expanded clones get a size class; other rows say once, few or many, or leave the size out.

v_gene,d_gene,j_gene,abundance,CDR3nt,CDR3aa
TRBV29-1,-,TRBJ2-3,many,TGCAGCGTTGAAGCCTCAACAGATACGCAGTATTTT,CSVEASTDTQYF
TRBV25-1,-,TRBJ2-1,few,TGTGCCAGCAGTGAATTCAGGACCGGGGCCAATGAGCAGTTCTTC,CASSEFRTGANEQFF
TRBV3-1,TRBD2,TRBJ2-1,-,TGTGCCAGCAGCCCCTTGCGAAGCGTCGGGAGGTATTACAATGAGCAGTTCTTC,CASSPLRSVGRYYNEQFF
TRBV7-2,-,TRBJ1-4,-,TGTGCCAGCAGCTTAGCGGGGGGCGTATCGACTAATGAAAAACTGTTTTTT,CASSLAGGVSTNEKLFF
TRBV3-1,TRBD1,TRBJ1-2,many,TGTGCCAGCAGCCAAGGAGGGACAGGGGGTTCGGATGGCTACACCTTC,CASSQGGTGGSDGYTF
TRBV12-3/TRBV12-4,-,TRBJ2-7,many,TGTGCCAGCAGTTTAGGTTTGGGTCTAGCAGCCTACGAGCAGTACTTC,CASSLGLGLAAYEQYF
TRBV20-1,-,TRBJ2-7,many,TGCAGTGCGCAAACAGGGATCAGCGAGCAGTACTTC,CSAQTGISEQYF
TRBV4-2,-,TRBJ1-5,many,TGTGCCAGCAGCCGAGACAGTCCCAATCAGCCCCAGCATTTT,CASSRDSPNQPQHF
TRBV6-1,-,TRBJ1-2,many,TGTGCCGGGGGGGGCCTCGGTCATGGCTACACCTTC,CAGGGLGHGYTF
TRBV12-3/TRBV12-4,TRBD2,TRBJ2-1,-,TGTGCCAGCAGGGGGGGACTAGCGGATTACAATGAGCAGTTCTTC,CASRGGLADYNEQFF
TRBV30,-,TRBJ2-1,-,TGTGCCTGGAAAGGGATGGGTGAGCAGTTCTTC,CAWKGMGEQFF
TRBV5-1,-,TRBJ1-2,many,TGCGCCAGCACCCACGGGCAGGGGAACTATGGCTACACCTTC,CASTHGQGNYGYTF
TRBV6-5,-,TRBJ2-5,many,TGTGCCAGCAGTTACTGGCGGCCCGATGAGACCCAGTACTTC,CASSYWRPDETQYF
TRBV5-6,TRBD1,TRBJ2-3,many,TGTGCCAGCAGCTTGGCTGGGACAGGGATCACAGATACGCAGTATTTT,CASSLAGTGITDTQYF